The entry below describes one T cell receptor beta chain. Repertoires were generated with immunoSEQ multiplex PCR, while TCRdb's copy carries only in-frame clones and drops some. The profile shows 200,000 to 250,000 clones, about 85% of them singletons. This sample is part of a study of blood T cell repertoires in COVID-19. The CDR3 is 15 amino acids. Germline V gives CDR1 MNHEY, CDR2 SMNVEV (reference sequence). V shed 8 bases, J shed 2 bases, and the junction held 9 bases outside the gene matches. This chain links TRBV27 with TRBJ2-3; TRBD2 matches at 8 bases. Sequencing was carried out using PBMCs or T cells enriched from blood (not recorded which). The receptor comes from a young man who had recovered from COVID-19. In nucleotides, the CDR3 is TGTGCCAGCCGCCTCGGGGGGGTTTCCACAGATACGCAGTATTTT. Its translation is CASRLGGVSTDTQYF.